This T cell receptor beta chain comes out of a study of CD8 T cells in Susac syndrome. V lost 0 bases and J lost 12, with 9 bases in between. CDR1 is LGHDT, CDR2 YNNKEL, per germline (reference sequence). This CDR3 region has 13 residues. An input of 0.5 to 1 ug of RNA was subjected to reverse transcription using random hexamers. From the immunoSEQ multiplex PCR reads, TCRdb called clonotypes with MiXCR, one entry per CDR3 protein. The sample comprises under 95,000 distinct CDR3 sequences, 85% to 95% of which are singletons, and about 0.29% rests with the top ten. Negative isolation was used for CD8+ and CD4+ T cells, and FACS enrichment was applied to TEMRA cells.

Sequenced input: CD4+ T cells from PBMCs. The J gene is TRBJ1-6, the V gene TRBV3-1; D uncertain. The TCR comes from a human donor with Susac syndrome. CDR3 region: CASSQDPLGPLHF. In DNA, the CDR3 is TGTGCCAGCAGCCAAGATCCCCTAGGACCCCTCCACTTT.